Below, one T cell receptor beta chain is given with its context. The antigen it recognizes is unknown. Per-nucleotide qualities are absent, and no much larger clonotype sits a single base away. This entry is derived from a study of control samples from healthy donors and cancer patients (TCRdb year 2020). The CDR3, from cysteine to phenylalanine, totals 12 residues. Only the CDR3 portion is preserved as DNA: 36 bases, with reading frame beginning at the first base. V gives up 1 base and J gives up 16 bases, and the segment between their germline ends measures 14 bases. CDR1 MGHRA and CDR2 YSYEKL are derived from the germline V gene. The method behind the library was the immunoSEQ multiplex PCR assay. The immuneACCESS repertoire file appears here via TCRdb, limited to in-frame rearrangements. These files lack a portion of the clones; in checked studies, under half of the deficit traces to unresolved V genes, and the cause of the others is not known. The sample table shows roughly 49,000 clones, and almost 90% are seen once. The ten largest make up just under 40% of the sample.

Sequencing was done on a sample of PBMCs. The TCR was taken from a man aged 45-65 years with head and neck cancer. The rearranged segments are TRBV4-1 and TRBJ2-1; TRBD1 is possibly the D segment (5 matching bases). The DNA reads TGCGCCAGCAGCCAAGCTGGGGCGAGGAAATTCTTC. Translated, this is CASSQAGARKFF.